Listed below are T cell receptor beta chains from one sample, sequenced in a study of Ad26.COV2.S vaccination and SARS-CoV-2 variants. Generated by immunoSEQ multiplex PCR, the TCRdb table keeps only in-frame clones and is missing some. The sample includes about 350,000 clones, roughly 91% of them seen just once. This specimen was peripheral blood, taken in a trial of Ad26.COV2.S vaccine versus placebo. Receptors originate from a person between 18 and 59 years old who received the Ad26.COV2.S COVID-19 vaccine or a placebo. CDR3s include the opening cysteine and the closing phenylalanine or tryptophan. Each record gives: V gene, J gene, D gene, clone size, CDR3 DNA, CDR3 protein. A D gene is named only where the DNA matches it firmly. The listing skips clone size in some rows; elsewhere it reads once, few, many or a size class.

V gene: TRBV4-2; J gene: TRBJ2-3; D gene: TRBD1; clone size: NA; CDR3 DNA: TGTGCCAGCAGCCAAGCAGACAGGGGGCAAAAGGTAGATACGCAGTATTTT; CDR3 protein: CASSQADRGQKVDTQYF
V gene: TRBV7-8; J gene: TRBJ2-7; D gene: NA; clone size: once; CDR3 DNA: TGTGCCAGCAGCACTCTAAGCGGGTCCTACGAGCAGTACTTC; CDR3 protein: CASSTLSGSYEQYF
V gene: TRBV5-1; J gene: TRBJ1-6; D gene: NA; clone size: NA; CDR3 DNA: TGCGCCAGCAGCTTAGGTCAGGAGAATTCACCCCTCCACTTT; CDR3 protein: CASSLGQENSPLHF
V gene: TRBV2; J gene: TRBJ1-6; D gene: NA; clone size: NA; CDR3 DNA: TGTGCCAGCAGTGAAACCCGGGGAGGGGACTCACCCCTCCACTTT; CDR3 protein: CASSETRGGDSPLHF
V gene: TRBV5-1; J gene: TRBJ2-5; D gene: TRBD1; clone size: few; CDR3 DNA: TGCGCCAGCAGCTTGGCTGGGACAGGGGAAGAGACCCAGTACTTC; CDR3 protein: CASSLAGTGEETQYF
V gene: TRBV5-5; J gene: TRBJ1-3; D gene: NA; clone size: NA; CDR3 DNA: TGTGCCAGCAGCTTGGAAGGGATTGGAAACACCATATATTTT; CDR3 protein: CASSLEGIGNTIYF
V gene: TRBV28; J gene: TRBJ2-3; D gene: NA; clone size: NA; CDR3 DNA: TGTGCCAGCAGCCGTGACAGGGATACGCAGTATTTT; CDR3 protein: CASSRDRDTQYF
V gene: TRBV28; J gene: TRBJ2-7; D gene: NA; clone size: NA; CDR3 DNA: TGTGCCAGCAGTCCAGACAGGCCCACCTACGAGCAGTACTTC; CDR3 protein: CASSPDRPTYEQYF
V gene: TRBV13; J gene: TRBJ1-1; D gene: TRBD1; clone size: NA; CDR3 DNA: TGTGCCAGCAGCCTACAGGGGGGACACACTGAAGCTTTCTTT; CDR3 protein: CASSLQGGHTEAFF
V gene: TRBV24-1; J gene: TRBJ2-1; D gene: NA; clone size: NA; CDR3 DNA: TGTGCCACCGCAGGGAGGCTACACAATGAGCAGTTCTTC; CDR3 protein: CATAGRLHNEQFF
V gene: TRBV7-2; J gene: TRBJ1-4; D gene: NA; clone size: NA; CDR3 DNA: TGTGCCAGCAGCAGAGGGGGGAACCCTCCTGAAAAACTGTTTTTT; CDR3 protein: CASSRGGNPPEKLFF
V gene: TRBV5-1; J gene: TRBJ2-7; D gene: NA; clone size: NA; CDR3 DNA: TGCGCCAGCAGCGCCACGACAGAATCCCTCTACGAGCAGTACTTC; CDR3 protein: CASSATTESLYEQYF
V gene: TRBV27; J gene: TRBJ2-3; D gene: NA; clone size: NA; CDR3 DNA: TGTGCCAGCAGTTTATCTTTCACAGATACGCAGTATTTT; CDR3 protein: CASSLSFTDTQYF
V gene: TRBV2; J gene: TRBJ2-1; D gene: TRBD2; clone size: NA; CDR3 DNA: TGTGCCAGCAGTCCACACACCGGGACTAGCGGGAGGAATGAGCAGTTCTTC; CDR3 protein: CASSPHTGTSGRNEQFF
V gene: TRBV3-1/TRBV3-2; J gene: TRBJ2-7; D gene: NA; clone size: NA; CDR3 DNA: TGTGCCAGCAGCCCGCGGACAGCCTACGAGCAGTACTTC; CDR3 protein: CASSPRTAYEQYF
V gene: TRBV5-1; J gene: TRBJ1-1; D gene: NA; clone size: NA; CDR3 DNA: TGCGCCAGCAGCTGGGGTCAGGAGAACACTGAAGCTTTCTTT; CDR3 protein: CASSWGQENTEAFF
V gene: TRBV18; J gene: TRBJ1-1; D gene: NA; clone size: few; CDR3 DNA: TGTGCCAGCTCACCTAGTACTGAAGCTTTCTTT; CDR3 protein: CASSPSTEAFF
V gene: TRBV5-5; J gene: TRBJ1-3; D gene: NA; clone size: NA; CDR3 DNA: TGTGCCAGCAGCTTGCCAGGGACCGCTTCGGGTAAAAACACCATATATTTT; CDR3 protein: CASSLPGTASGKNTIYF
V gene: TRBV28; J gene: TRBJ2-3; D gene: NA; clone size: NA; CDR3 DNA: TGTGCCAGCAGTTTTACTTTAGGGGGCACAGATACGCAGTATTTT; CDR3 protein: CASSFTLGGTDTQYF
V gene: TRBV7-2; J gene: TRBJ1-1; D gene: NA; clone size: NA; CDR3 DNA: TGTGCCAGCAGCAAAAGGGGGGTTATGAACACTGAAGCTTTCTTT; CDR3 protein: CASSKRGVMNTEAFF
V gene: TRBV29-1; J gene: TRBJ2-5; D gene: TRBD2; clone size: NA; CDR3 DNA: TGCAGCGTTGTTCTAGCGGGACGAGAGACCCAGTACTTC; CDR3 protein: CSVVLAGRETQYF
V gene: TRBV18; J gene: TRBJ1-2; D gene: TRBD1; clone size: NA; CDR3 DNA: TGTGCCAGCTCACTAGAAACGACAGGGACTAACTATGGCTACACCTTC; CDR3 protein: CASSLETTGTNYGYTF
V gene: TRBV7-8; J gene: TRBJ2-5; D gene: TRBD1; clone size: NA; CDR3 DNA: TGTGCCAGCAGCTTAGGTCCAGGGGGCTTCAAAGAGACCCAGTACTTC; CDR3 protein: CASSLGPGGFKETQYF
V gene: TRBV30; J gene: TRBJ2-5; D gene: TRBD1; clone size: NA; CDR3 DNA: TGTGCCTGGAGCCTAATCCGGACAGGGAACCAAGAGACCCAGTACTTC; CDR3 protein: CAWSLIRTGNQETQYF
V gene: TRBV6-2/TRBV6-3; J gene: TRBJ1-4; D gene: TRBD1; clone size: NA; CDR3 DNA: TGTGCCAGCAGCCACCGGGACAGGGCCGGTGAAAAACTGTTTTTT; CDR3 protein: CASSHRDRAGEKLFF
V gene: TRBV6-5; J gene: TRBJ2-2; D gene: NA; clone size: once; CDR3 DNA: TGTGCCAGCAGGGGGTCAAGGAACACCGGGGAGCTGTTTTTT; CDR3 protein: CASRGSRNTGELFF
V gene: TRBV24-1; J gene: TRBJ2-1; D gene: NA; clone size: NA; CDR3 DNA: TGTGCCACCAGTGATATCAAAAATGAGCAGTTCTTC; CDR3 protein: CATSDIKNEQFF
V gene: TRBV18; J gene: TRBJ1-4; D gene: TRBD1; clone size: NA; CDR3 DNA: TGTGCCAGCTCCCCTACACAGGGGCTGGGAGAAAAACTGTTTTTT; CDR3 protein: CASSPTQGLGEKLFF
V gene: TRBV5-5; J gene: TRBJ1-2; D gene: NA; clone size: NA; CDR3 DNA: TGTGCCAGCAGCACGGACGGGCCCTATGGCTACACCTTC; CDR3 protein: CASSTDGPYGYTF
V gene: TRBV6-1; J gene: TRBJ1-2; D gene: TRBD1; clone size: NA; CDR3 DNA: TGTGCCAGCAGCCCCCGGACAGGAACCTATGGCTACACCTTC; CDR3 protein: CASSPRTGTYGYTF